One and the same sample provided the 16 T cell receptor beta chains below, sequenced in a study of T cells in Graves' hyperthyroidism and ophthalmopathy. TCR beta CDR3 regions were amplified from RNA. Using the HTBI primer set, a first-round RT-PCR was run on the TCR CDR3. TCRdb reprocessed the multiplex PCR reads via MiXCR and lists one record per CDR3 protein. The sample lists a few hundred thousand distinct CDR3 sequences, less than 20% seen once, with 35% to 50% in the top ten. The material sequenced was blood. Every receptor here comes from a man aged 18 to 30 with Graves' ophthalmopathy.

This chain links TRBV12-3 or TRBV12-4 with TRBJ2-7; 7 bases line up with TRBD1. Losses at the gene ends were 8 bases for V and 6 bases for J; bases not matched to a gene: 10. This CDR3 contains 13 residues. CDR3 amino acids: CASGPTGRGEQYF. Written as DNA, the CDR3 is TGTGCCAGCGGGCCGACAGGGAGAGGCGAGCAGTACTTC.

As DNA, the CDR3 is TGTGCCAGCAGCTCAGGGGGCGGGAGCACAGATACGCAGTATTTT. Amino acid sequence: CASSSGGGSTDTQYF. The J gene is TRBJ2-3, the V gene TRBV9; 8 bases fit TRBD1. Unmatched junction bases numbered 4, after V lost 4 bases and J lost 0 bases. This CDR3 region has 15 residues. CDR1 is SGDLS and CDR2 is YYNGEE in the germline V gene.

In this sample, this clonotype turned up many times. The CDR3 sequence: CASSRSSGANVLTF. The CDR3 nucleotides are TGTGCCAGCAGTCGGAGCTCTGGGGCCAACGTCCTGACTTTC. This chain uses TRBV2 with TRBJ2-6; D gene unclear. The CDR3 extends over 14 amino acids. V lost 5 bases, J lost 0 bases, and 5 bases lay in between. The germline V gene encodes CDR1 SNHLY and CDR2 FYNNEI.

Many counts were recorded for this clonotype. The CDR3 bases are TGCGCCAGCAGCTCTCCAGGGTCTTGGGAGCAGTACTTC. It yields the protein CASSSPGSWEQYF. The chain is built from TRBV5-1 and TRBJ2-7, with D perhaps TRBD1 (5 bases). The CDR3 covers 13 residues. Trimming removed 3 bases at V and 7 bases at J, with 14 bases between. Germline CDR1 is SGHRS and CDR2 is YFSETQ.

Regarding this clonotype: This may be a read error, as it is one base from a much larger clone. This chain connects TRBV25-1 to TRBJ1-2, with D possibly TRBD1 on 6 matching bases. From germline, CDR1 is MGHDK and CDR2 SYGVNS. This CDR3 contains 14 residues. V was trimmed by 7 bases and J by 3 bases, leaving 15 bases between them. CDR3 loop: CASTTRGADYGYTF. Here the CDR3 DNA reads TGTGCCAGCACCACACGGGGGGCGGACTATGGCTACACCTTC.

This clonotype occurred a few times. This chain connects TRBV9 to TRBJ2-1, with 11 bases that match TRBD2. V dropped 4 bases and J dropped 2; count of bases not matched to a gene: 2. This CDR3 has 15 amino acids. CDR1 and CDR2 from the germline V gene are SGDLS and YYNGEE. Here the CDR3 reads CASSSSGGTYNEQFF. DNA of the CDR3: TGTGCCAGCAGCTCTAGCGGGGGGACCTACAATGAGCAGTTCTTC.

This clonotype was counted many times. The genes are TRBV18 and TRBJ2-2; D gene unclear. CDR3 length equals 14 residues. Germline V CDR1 and CDR2: KGHSH, LQKENI. With 1 base removed from V and 1 base from J, the gap between germline ends came to 4 bases. The CDR3 region has the DNA TGTGCCAGCTCACCACAGGAGAACACCGGGGAGCTGTTTTTT. It encodes CASSPQENTGELFF. Using reference TRBV18 and TRBJ2-2 for the parts outside the CDR3, the full variable domain is NAGVMQNPRHLVRRRGQEARLRCSPMKGHSHVYWYRQLPEEGLKFMVYLQKENIIDESGMPKERFSAEFPKEGPSILRIQQVVRGDSAAYFCASSPQENTGELFFGEGSRLTVL.

In this sample, this clonotype turned up a few times. The genes are TRBV10-2 and TRBJ1-2; possibly TRBD1 for D (6 bases). Germline CDR1 reads WSHSY; CDR2 reads SAAADI. The CDR3 is made up of 16 amino acids. V lost 6 bases to trimming and J lost 0 bases, with 17 bases between them. CDR3 loop: CASRVGTLSSNYGYTF. The CDR3 coding sequence is TGCGCCAGCAGAGTCGGGACACTGAGTTCTAACTATGGCTACACCTTC.

This clonotype was picked up one time. The chain is built from TRBV11-2 and TRBJ2-5; TRBD2 aligns across 8 bases. The V gene end was trimmed by 6 bases and the J gene end by 2 bases; junction bases not matched to a gene: 5. CDR1 and CDR2 from the germline V gene are SGHAT and FQNNGV. This CDR3 spans 14 amino acids. CDR3 sequence reads: CASSEGTRQETQYF. The CDR3 region has the DNA TGTGCCAGCAGTGAAGGGACTAGGCAAGAGACCCAGTACTTC.

The chain links TRBV6-1 to TRBJ2-7; the match to TRBD2 covers 7 bases. J lost 7 bases, V lost 5 bases, and 11 bases had no gene match. CDR3 length: 14 residues. Germline CDR1 MNHNS, CDR2 SASEGT. In nucleotides, the CDR3 is TGTGCCAGCAGTAGGGCCGGGAGGCGTGGAGAGCAGTACTTC. Its translation is CASSRAGRRGEQYF.

This clonotype has ten or more counts. V and J are TRBV28 and TRBJ1-2; 7 bases match TRBD1. This CDR3 spans 13 amino acids. Germline CDR1 reads MDHEN; CDR2 reads SYDVKM. The ends lost 7 bases at V and 4 bases at J; junction bases unmatched: 6. CDR3 sequence reads: CASIGGGFYGYTF. In nucleotides, the CDR3 is TGTGCCAGCATAGGGGGCGGCTTCTATGGCTACACCTTC.

J is TRBJ2-2 and V is TRBV5-6; D unresolved. Germline-derived CDR1 and CDR2 are SGHDT and YYEEEE. V was clipped by 4 bases and J by 4 bases, with 8 bases between them. The CDR3 runs to 13 residues. CDR3 nucleotides: TGTGCCAGCAGCACCAATCCCACCGGGGAGCTGTTTTTT. Translated: CASSTNPTGELFF.

This clonotype was counted ten times or more. This rearrangement joins TRBV7-8 to TRBJ1-5; perhaps TRBD1 as D (5 bases). The CDR3 extends over 14 amino acids. Germline V gene data show CDR1 as SGHVS and CDR2 as FQNEAQ. Trimming pared 3 bases from V and 3 bases from J, leaving 9 bases between. As DNA, the CDR3 is TGTGCCAGCAGCTTCCAGGGACCCAATCAGCCCCAGCATTTT. Encoded protein: CASSFQGPNQPQHF.

V is TRBV19 and J is TRBJ1-6, with D possibly matching TRBD1 (5 bases). Deletions cut 9 bases from V and 10 bases from J, with 19 bases between. CDR3 size: 14 residues. CDR1 is LNHDA and CDR2 is SQIVND in the germline V gene (reference sequence). The DNA for the CDR3 is TGTGCCAGCCGAACATCAGGGTCTGCCTCACCCCTCCACTTT. Its protein product is CASRTSGSASPLHF.

J is TRBJ2-1 and V is TRBV7-2, with TRBD2 matching 8 bases. This CDR3 region has 15 residues. Germline CDR1 is SGHTA and CDR2 is FQGNSA. Losses at the gene ends were 6 bases for V and 9 bases for J; bases not matched to a gene: 13. CDR3 sequence: CASSLAGGGRGEQFF. CDR3 nucleotides: TGTGCCAGCAGTCTTGCTGGCGGGGGGCGGGGTGAGCAGTTCTTC.

This clonotype occurred many times. The chain links TRBV11-2 to TRBJ2-2; a possible D gene is TRBD2 (6 bases). Germline CDR1 and CDR2: SGHAT and FQNNGV. The CDR3 contains 16 residues. V lost 6 bases to trimming and J lost 3 bases, with 17 bases between them. The CDR3 DNA sequence: TGTGCCAGCAGGGGGCTTGATGGGGGGTACACCGGGGAGCTGTTTTTT. Translated: CASRGLDGGYTGELFF. The entire variable domain, with the rest obtained from reference TRBV11-2 and TRBJ2-2, is as follows: EAGVAQSPRYKIIEKRQSVAFWCNPISGHATLYWYQQILGQGPKLLIQFQNNGVVDDSQLPKDRFSAERLKGVDSTLKIQPAKLEDSAVYLCASRGLDGGYTGELFFGEGSRLTVL.